Included here is one T cell receptor (beta chain) sequence, with context. The sample comes from a study of control samples from healthy donors and cancer patients. Germline assignment: CDR1 LNHDA and CDR2 SQIVND (reference sequence). V was clipped by 2 bases and J by 6 bases, with 16 bases between them. The CDR3 has 16 amino acids. Here immunoSEQ multiplex PCR was the method, and the copy in TCRdb shows in-frame clones only, minus some. This sample has about 92,000 clones, with roughly 82% found just once. The chain carries TRBV19 and TRBJ2-2; D is tentatively TRBD1 or TRBD2 (5 bases each). The sample consisted of blood. The TCR comes from a woman between 55 and 75 years old in good health. This CDR3 is CASSIRGVGIAGELFF. The CDR3 bases are TGTGCCAGTAGTATAAGAGGGGTAGGGATCGCCGGGGAGCTGTTTTTT.